This is a list of T cell receptor beta chains from one sample in a study of T cells after somatic rescue of genetic block. Clones were sequenced by immunoSEQ multiplex PCR, and TCRdb holds only the in-frame ones, with some missing. The table has 70,000 to 95,000 clones, 75% to 90% seen once. Sequencing was done on a sample of peripheral blood mononuclear cells (PBMCs). The source is a woman between 18 and 29 years old. CDR3s leave out the opening cysteine and the closing phenylalanine or tryptophan. Expanded clones are given a class, and other clones once, few, many or no size at all.

ASRDAGGHNEQF	TRBV27	TRBJ2-1	.
ASSPPGQGDEQY	TRBV28	TRBJ2-7	.
ASSVDMSNQPQH	TRBV9	TRBJ1-5	.
ASSQRGGMREQY	TRBV4-3	TRBJ2-7	.
ASSQGFFMNTEAF	TRBV4-2	TRBJ1-1	.
ASWTVSYEQY	TRBV6-6	TRBJ2-7	.
ASSFLAGEGYEQY	TRBV5-1	TRBJ2-7	.
ASSLSATGGGTGELF	TRBV5-1	TRBJ2-2	once
ASALGVEGFNEQF	TRBV27	TRBJ2-1	.
AWTGQIRSVLT	TRBV30	TRBJ2-6	.
AAGGGVASYNEQF	TRBV4-2	TRBJ2-1	.
ASSWGTDTYEQY	TRBV28	TRBJ2-7	.
ASSPLPPMGASNQPQH	TRBV18	TRBJ1-5	.
ASSTGLTAYEQY	TRBV19	TRBJ2-7	.
AGSFWSDTEAF	TRBV28	TRBJ1-1	once
AWPRGDTQY	TRBV30	TRBJ2-3	.
ASSQGGPYEQY	TRBV19	TRBJ2-7	.
AIRRWDRSTDTQY	TRBV10-3	TRBJ2-3	.
ASSPTKPYGYT	TRBV28	TRBJ1-2	once
ASSFPGRRTDTQY	TRBV27	TRBJ2-3	.
ASSQAGPPTFTDTQY	TRBV4-1	TRBJ2-3	.
ASTTGQGTEAF	TRBV28	TRBJ1-1	few
ASSPSGSGEQY	TRBV7-2	TRBJ2-7	.
ASSPPRTSGRFSGYNEQF	TRBV18	TRBJ2-1	.
AISGVSTSGSDEQF	TRBV10-3	TRBJ2-1	once